This TCR beta chain emerged from a study of blood T cell repertoires in COVID-19. The length of the CDR3 is 17 residues. V was clipped by 6 bases and J by 5 bases; unmatched bases: 11. Germline lookup yields CDR1 MNHEY and CDR2 SMNVEV (reference sequence). The assay was immunoSEQ multiplex PCR, and TCRdb's table has in-frame clones only and misses some. The sample has roughly 250,000 clones, about 91% seen once. The chain has TRBV27 and TRBJ2-2; 11 bases are a match to TRBD2. The sequence came from a person between 18 and 30 years old with COVID-19, enrolled during active disease. The sequenced sample was peripheral blood. The CDR3 sequence is CASSLSWTSGSTGELFF. DNA of the CDR3: TGTGCCAGCAGCCTCTCTTGGACTAGCGGGTCAACCGGGGAGCTGTTTTTT.